A selection of T cell receptor beta chains follows, all from one sample in a study of T cell repertoires in ileal Crohn's disease. The repertoire was sequenced with immunoSEQ multiplex PCR; TCRdb's copy has only in-frame clones and lacks some. The profile shows fewer than 20,000 clones, under 95% of them singletons. Sample: ileal tissue. These receptors all stem from an adult with Crohn's disease. Each CDR3 is given with its conserved first and last residue. The D gene is left open where the match is weak. Clone size is not always given. Where it is, it says once, few, many or a class for expanded clones.

j_gene: TRBJ1-2; d_gene: .; v_gene: TRBV7-8; abundance: .; CDR3nt: TGTGCCAGTCATACCCTGTCCCGGGGCTATGGCTACACCTTC; CDR3aa: CASHTLSRGYGYTF
j_gene: TRBJ1-3; d_gene: .; v_gene: TRBV27; abundance: .; CDR3nt: TGTGCCAGCAGCCGGGGGGCGGGCTACTCTGGAAACACCATATATTTT; CDR3aa: CASSRGAGYSGNTIYF
j_gene: TRBJ2-7; d_gene: .; v_gene: TRBV28; abundance: .; CDR3nt: TGTGCCAGCATAGGGAGTCTCAGCTACGAGCAGTACTTC; CDR3aa: CASIGSLSYEQYF
j_gene: TRBJ2-3; d_gene: .; v_gene: TRBV11-1; abundance: .; CDR3nt: TGTGCCAGCAGCATAAACGACGGCACAGATACGCAGTATTTT; CDR3aa: CASSINDGTDTQYF
j_gene: TRBJ2-1; d_gene: TRBD2; v_gene: TRBV7-2; abundance: .; CDR3nt: TGTGCCAGCAGCTTAGGGCTAGCGGCCCACAATGAGCAGTTCTTC; CDR3aa: CASSLGLAAHNEQFF
j_gene: TRBJ1-2; d_gene: .; v_gene: TRBV4-1; abundance: .; CDR3nt: TGCGCCAGCAGCCAAGATAAGAACAGACTAAACTATGGCTACACCTTC; CDR3aa: CASSQDKNRLNYGYTF
j_gene: TRBJ2-5; d_gene: TRBD1; v_gene: TRBV29-1; abundance: .; CDR3nt: TGCAGCGTTGGAAGAGGGGGCGGACAAGAGACCCAGTACTTC; CDR3aa: CSVGRGGGQETQYF
j_gene: TRBJ1-2; d_gene: .; v_gene: TRBV19; abundance: .; CDR3nt: TGTGCCAGTAGTATGGACGGCCGGGATGGCTACACCTTC; CDR3aa: CASSMDGRDGYTF
j_gene: TRBJ2-1; d_gene: TRBD2; v_gene: TRBV6-5; abundance: once; CDR3nt: TGTGCCAGCTTCGCTAGCGGGGTCGGGGAGCAGTTCTTC; CDR3aa: CASFASGVGEQFF
j_gene: TRBJ1-1; d_gene: TRBD1; v_gene: TRBV11-3; abundance: .; CDR3nt: TGTGCCAGCAGCTCGGGACAGGGCGAGAACACTGAAGCTTTCTTT; CDR3aa: CASSSGQGENTEAFF
j_gene: TRBJ1-1; d_gene: .; v_gene: TRBV5-6; abundance: .; CDR3nt: TGTGCCAGCAGCGGAGATTGGGGGACGAACACTGAAGCTTTCTTT; CDR3aa: CASSGDWGTNTEAFF
j_gene: TRBJ1-1; d_gene: .; v_gene: TRBV27; abundance: .; CDR3nt: TGTGCCAGCAGGAGGTCGTACGCGAACACTGAAGCTTTCTTT; CDR3aa: CASRRSYANTEAFF
j_gene: TRBJ1-2; d_gene: .; v_gene: TRBV28; abundance: few; CDR3nt: TGTGCCAGCAGTCCCCCTGGGAGGGACTATGGCTACACCTTC; CDR3aa: CASSPPGRDYGYTF
j_gene: TRBJ2-1; d_gene: .; v_gene: TRBV4-3; abundance: .; CDR3nt: TGCGCCAGCAGCCGACAATGGGGAACGGGGGCCTACAATGAGCAGTTCTTC; CDR3aa: CASSRQWGTGAYNEQFF
j_gene: TRBJ1-3; d_gene: .; v_gene: TRBV6-1; abundance: once; CDR3nt: TGTGCCAGCAGTGACAAGGGGCGGAGCTCTGGAAACACCATATATTTT; CDR3aa: CASSDKGRSSGNTIYF
j_gene: TRBJ2-1; d_gene: .; v_gene: TRBV27; abundance: .; CDR3nt: TGTGCCAGCAGTTTAGAGGCCTGGATGAACAATGAGCAGTTCTTC; CDR3aa: CASSLEAWMNNEQFF
j_gene: TRBJ2-3; d_gene: .; v_gene: TRBV11-3; abundance: .; CDR3nt: TGTGCCAGCAGCCGAGGGCCAGGGATTAGCACAGATACGCAGTATTTT; CDR3aa: CASSRGPGISTDTQYF
j_gene: TRBJ1-1; d_gene: TRBD1; v_gene: TRBV5-6; abundance: .; CDR3nt: TGTGCCAGCAGCAGACAGGGCGTCACTGAAGCTTTCTTT; CDR3aa: CASSRQGVTEAFF
j_gene: TRBJ1-1; d_gene: TRBD1; v_gene: TRBV28; abundance: .; CDR3nt: TGTGCCAGCAGTTCCCCACAGGGGGCATACACTGAAGCTTTCTTT; CDR3aa: CASSSPQGAYTEAFF
j_gene: TRBJ2-7; d_gene: TRBD2; v_gene: TRBV6-1; abundance: .; CDR3nt: TGTGCCAGCAGCTTTAGCGGGGCTTCCTACGAGCAGTACTTC; CDR3aa: CASSFSGASYEQYF
j_gene: TRBJ1-3; d_gene: TRBD1; v_gene: TRBV5-1; abundance: .; CDR3nt: TGCGCCAGCAGCTTGACAGGGGGGGCTGGAAACACCATATATTTT; CDR3aa: CASSLTGGAGNTIYF
j_gene: TRBJ1-3; d_gene: .; v_gene: TRBV28; abundance: .; CDR3nt: TGTGCCAGCAACAGGGCTGGAAACACCATATATTTT; CDR3aa: CASNRAGNTIYF
j_gene: TRBJ2-7; d_gene: .; v_gene: TRBV7-9; abundance: .; CDR3nt: TGTGCCAGCAGCGCGAGTGCCTTCGGGTCCTACGAGCAGTACTTC; CDR3aa: CASSASAFGSYEQYF
j_gene: TRBJ1-2; d_gene: TRBD1; v_gene: TRBV7-9; abundance: .; CDR3nt: TGTGCCAGCAGCTCTCCTAGGGACAGCGCCTTAGGATTCGGCTACACCTTC; CDR3aa: CASSSPRDSALGFGYTF
j_gene: TRBJ2-1; d_gene: TRBD1; v_gene: TRBV29-1; abundance: .; CDR3nt: TGCAGCGTTGCTCCCCCCCGGACAGGGGCCAATGAGCAGTTCTTC; CDR3aa: CSVAPPRTGANEQFF
j_gene: TRBJ2-1; d_gene: TRBD2; v_gene: TRBV15; abundance: .; CDR3nt: TGTGCCACCAGCAGCCAAGGACTAGCGGGGCACAATGAGCAGTTCTTC; CDR3aa: CATSSQGLAGHNEQFF
j_gene: TRBJ2-7; d_gene: .; v_gene: TRBV7-9; abundance: .; CDR3nt: TGTGCCAGCAGCATCACATTGTCCTACGAGCAGTACTTC; CDR3aa: CASSITLSYEQYF
j_gene: TRBJ2-7; d_gene: TRBD2; v_gene: TRBV11-2; abundance: .; CDR3nt: TGTGCCAGCAGCCCCGCGCCGGGACTAGTCCCCTACGAGCAGTACTTC; CDR3aa: CASSPAPGLVPYEQYF
j_gene: TRBJ2-3; d_gene: .; v_gene: TRBV19; abundance: .; CDR3nt: TGTGCCAGTAGTATGCGTACGACAGATACGCAGTATTTT; CDR3aa: CASSMRTTDTQYF
j_gene: TRBJ1-2; d_gene: TRBD1; v_gene: TRBV28; abundance: .; CDR3nt: TGTGCCAGCAGTATAGGGACAGCCTATGGCTACACCTTC; CDR3aa: CASSIGTAYGYTF
j_gene: TRBJ1-1; d_gene: .; v_gene: TRBV5-1; abundance: .; CDR3nt: TGCGCCAGCAGCTTGGATGGACTTCCGAACACTGAAGCTTTCTTT; CDR3aa: CASSLDGLPNTEAFF
j_gene: TRBJ2-1; d_gene: .; v_gene: TRBV6-6; abundance: .; CDR3nt: TGTGCCAGCAGCCACCCCCCCCTAGTAACGCAGTTCTTC; CDR3aa: CASSHPPLVTQFF
j_gene: TRBJ2-3; d_gene: .; v_gene: TRBV11-2; abundance: once; CDR3nt: TGTGCCAGCAGCCTAGACGGCCGAACTATGGATACGCAGTATTTT; CDR3aa: CASSLDGRTMDTQYF
j_gene: TRBJ2-1; d_gene: TRBD2; v_gene: TRBV5-1; abundance: few; CDR3nt: TGCGCCAGCAGCTTGCTGGCGGGGGTTGACAATGAGCAGTTCTTC; CDR3aa: CASSLLAGVDNEQFF
j_gene: TRBJ2-7; d_gene: TRBD1; v_gene: TRBV10-2; abundance: few; CDR3nt: TGCGCCAGCAGGGGGACAGCCTACGAGCAGTACTTC; CDR3aa: CASRGTAYEQYF
j_gene: TRBJ1-2; d_gene: TRBD1; v_gene: TRBV18; abundance: .; CDR3nt: TGTGCCAGCTCACCGGGACAGGGAAGGGGCTACACCTTC; CDR3aa: CASSPGQGRGYTF
j_gene: TRBJ1-4; d_gene: .; v_gene: TRBV5-4; abundance: .; CDR3nt: TGTGCCAGCAGCCCCGGCGGCTCGGGACTAACTAATGAAAAACTGTTTTTT; CDR3aa: CASSPGGSGLTNEKLFF
j_gene: TRBJ1-2; d_gene: .; v_gene: TRBV2; abundance: .; CDR3nt: TGTGCCAGCAGTGAGGGAGGAGATCGCTACACCTTC; CDR3aa: CASSEGGDRYTF
j_gene: TRBJ1-6; d_gene: TRBD1; v_gene: TRBV19; abundance: .; CDR3nt: TGTGCCAGTAGGAAAGGGACAGGAGAATCACCCCTCCACTTT; CDR3aa: CASRKGTGESPLHF
j_gene: TRBJ2-1; d_gene: .; v_gene: TRBV7-3; abundance: .; CDR3nt: TGTGCCAGCAGCTTAACGGACAACAATGAGCAGTTCTTC; CDR3aa: CASSLTDNNEQFF
j_gene: TRBJ1-2; d_gene: TRBD1; v_gene: TRBV6-5; abundance: .; CDR3nt: TGTGCCAGCAGCCCCGACAGGGTCTATGGCTACACCTTC; CDR3aa: CASSPDRVYGYTF
j_gene: TRBJ1-1; d_gene: .; v_gene: TRBV7-9; abundance: .; CDR3nt: TGTGCCAGCAGCTTACCAGACACTGAAGCTTTCTTT; CDR3aa: CASSLPDTEAFF
j_gene: TRBJ1-2; d_gene: TRBD1; v_gene: TRBV29-1; abundance: once; CDR3nt: TGCAGCGTTCAGACAGGGCTCAACTATGGCTACACCTTC; CDR3aa: CSVQTGLNYGYTF
j_gene: TRBJ1-1; d_gene: TRBD1; v_gene: TRBV15; abundance: .; CDR3nt: TGTGCCACCCAAATAATATTCGGGACAGGGGGCGGAGAGATGGACACTGAAGCTTTCTTT; CDR3aa: CATQIIFGTGGGEMDTEAFF